This record concerns one T cell receptor beta chain sequence. Its antigen is currently unknown. The sample comes from a study of regulatory T cells. General study findings and limits: Skewed V and J usage and few unique V-J pairs marked patient repertoires, most in Tregs. Hydrophobic residues at CDR3 positions 6 and 7 were enriched in conventional CD4+ T cells of CD3G-deficient patients.

Every patient with CD3G deficiency had evidence of autoimmunity. CD4+ T cells were divided by sorting: CD25-high CD127-low Tregs, CD25-low CD127-high conventional cells. Amplification used 52 TRBV primers and 13 TRBJ primers. Sequencing was performed with immunoSEQ multiplex PCR; in TCRdb, only in-frame clones are kept and a portion is missing. Of 25,000 to 40,000 clones listed, over 85% are singletons. Material for sequencing was conventional CD4+ T cells sorted from blood. This receptor was obtained from a child under 10 years old with CD3G deficiency.

The CDR3 is CASRRDKSSTDTQYF. The CDR3 DNA reads as TGCGCCAGCAGGCGGGACAAATCTAGCACAGATACGCAGTATTTT. This chain connects TRBV5-1 to TRBJ2-3; D is possibly TRBD1 or TRBD2 (6 bases each). CDR1 is SGHRS and CDR2 is YFSETQ in the germline V gene. This CDR3 is built from 15 residues. V was trimmed by 5 bases and J by 0 bases, leaving 13 bases between them.